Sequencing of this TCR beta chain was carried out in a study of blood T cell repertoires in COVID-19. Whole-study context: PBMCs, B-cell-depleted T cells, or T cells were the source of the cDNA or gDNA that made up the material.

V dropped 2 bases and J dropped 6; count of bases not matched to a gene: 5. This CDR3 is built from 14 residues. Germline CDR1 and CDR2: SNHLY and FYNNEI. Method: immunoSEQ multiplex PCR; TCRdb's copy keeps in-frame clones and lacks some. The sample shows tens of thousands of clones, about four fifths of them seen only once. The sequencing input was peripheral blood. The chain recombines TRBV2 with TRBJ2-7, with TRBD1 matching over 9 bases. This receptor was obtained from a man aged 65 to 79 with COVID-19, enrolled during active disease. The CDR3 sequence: CASSETQGASEQYF. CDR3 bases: TGTGCCAGCAGTGAAACACAGGGGGCGAGCGAGCAGTACTTC.